This TCR beta chain was identified in a study of tissue T cells after allogeneic stem cell transplantation. This clone was found once. Germline and genes: mouse. Read coverage stops 1 residue before the CDR3 terminus; the germline J gene supplies the remainder. The CDR3 is 11 residues long. Trimming removed 0 bases from V and 9 bases from J, with 5 bases in between. Germline V gene sequence: CDR1 KGHPV, CDR2 FQNQEV (reference sequence). As to time point: mouse harvest day 7 after allogeneic transplant. Mouse grafts combined 10^7 T-cell-depleted bone marrow cells with 10^6 splenic CD5+ T cells. Tissues came from B6→BALB/c major-mismatch GVHD mice at day 7 or 14. TCRdb's table, derived via immunoSEQ multiplex PCR, lists solely in-frame clones and lacks some. Of 5,500 to 9,000 clones listed, about 50% are singletons.

Material: gut tissue. This receptor was obtained from a female BALB/c mouse given C57BL/6 T cells with graft-versus-host disease after an allogeneic hematopoietic cell transplant. The chain is built from TRBV26 and TRBJ1-1, with unresolved D. The part of the CDR3 DNA that was read is TGTGCCAGCAGTCTGTCCAGTAAAGTCTTC. It specifies CASSLSSKVF. The entire CDR3 protein is CASSLSSKVFF.